A selection of T cell receptor beta chains follows, all from one sample in a study of blood T cell repertoires in COVID-19. The protocol was immunoSEQ multiplex PCR, while the TCRdb copy is restricted to in-frame clones and leaves out a portion. Here the sample spans about 380,000 clones, roughly 86% being singletons. The sequenced material came from peripheral blood. All receptors come from a human donor with acute or convalescent COVID-19. The donor label of this sample is uncertain. CDR3s include the opening cysteine and the closing phenylalanine or tryptophan. The D gene is left open where the match is weak. Rows give clone size only sometimes, using once, few, many, or a class for an expanded clone.

v_call	j_call	clone_size	d_call	cdr3_aa	cdr3_nt
TRBV14	TRBJ2-1	-	-	CASSQDWAGNEQFF	TGTGCCAGCAGCCAAGATTGGGCGGGCAATGAGCAGTTCTTC
TRBV6-5	TRBJ1-2	-	-	CASSQQGYGYTF	TGTGCCAGCAGTCAACAGGGATATGGCTACACCTTC
TRBV2	TRBJ2-2	-	-	CASRLQLGTYGELFF	TGTGCCAGCAGGCTACAACTCGGGACTTACGGGGAGCTGTTTTTT
TRBV5-1	TRBJ2-2	once	-	CASSLGAGTGELFF	TGCGCCAGCAGCTTGGGGGCAGGGACCGGGGAGCTGTTTTTT
TRBV19	TRBJ1-3	-	-	CASSTRKGGPSGGNTIYF	TGTGCCAGTAGTACCCGTAAAGGAGGTCCTTCGGGTGGAAACACCATATATTTT
TRBV12-3/TRBV12-4	TRBJ1-6	-	-	CASSFGVGTPLHF	TGTGCCAGCAGTTTCGGGGTAGGGACACCCCTCCACTTT
TRBV7-9	TRBJ1-1	few	-	CASSLELPGTEAFF	TGTGCCAGCAGCTTAGAACTCCCGGGCACTGAAGCTTTCTTT
TRBV6-5	TRBJ2-5	-	-	CASSYSGRVQETQYF	TGTGCCAGCAGTTACTCTGGCAGGGTACAAGAGACCCAGTACTTC
TRBV2	TRBJ1-2	-	TRBD1	CASKQTGGYGYTF	TGTGCCAGCAAACAGACAGGGGGCTATGGCTACACCTTC
TRBV6-5	TRBJ1-5	-	-	CASSYWDNRQPQHF	TGTGCCAGCAGTTACTGGGACAATCGCCAGCCCCAGCATTTT
TRBV24-1	TRBJ2-1	-	-	CATSGRGREQFF	TGTGCCACCAGTGGGAGGGGCCGCGAGCAGTTCTTC
TRBV7-8	TRBJ2-7	-	-	CASSPDSRASYEQYF	TGTGCCAGCAGCCCGGACAGTCGGGCCTCCTACGAGCAGTACTTC
TRBV20-1	TRBJ1-1	-	-	CSGTLNTEAFF	TGCAGTGGAACACTGAACACTGAAGCTTTCTTT
TRBV3-1/TRBV3-2	TRBJ1-2	-	-	CASSQTTQGYGYTF	TGTGCCAGCAGCCAAACCACCCAGGGCTATGGCTACACCTTC
TRBV19	TRBJ1-2	-	TRBD1	CASSTRTGNYGYTF	TGTGCCAGTAGTACCCGGACAGGGAACTATGGCTACACCTTC
TRBV2	TRBJ2-3	few	TRBD2	CASSHRTSGRDTQYF	TGTGCCAGCAGTCACAGGACTAGCGGGAGAGATACGCAGTATTTT
TRBV18	TRBJ2-7	-	TRBD1	CASSSLQGTGGVEQYF	TGTGCCAGCTCAAGCCTACAGGGGACAGGGGGCGTCGAGCAGTACTTC
TRBV18	TRBJ1-4	-	-	CASSPGGNEKLFF	TGTGCCAGCTCACCGGGGGGGAATGAAAAACTGTTTTTT
TRBV7-6	TRBJ2-1	-	TRBD1	CASSSIRQGPYNEQFF	TGTGCCAGCAGCTCCATCAGACAGGGCCCCTACAATGAGCAGTTCTTC
TRBV6-5	TRBJ2-1	once	-	CASSYWPEQFF	TGTGCCAGCAGTTACTGGCCTGAGCAGTTCTTC
TRBV7-2	TRBJ2-3	-	TRBD2	CASSARWGGTQYF	TGTGCCAGCAGCGCCCGTTGGGGGGGTACGCAGTATTTT
TRBV2	TRBJ1-1	-	-	CASTPQQGRMNTEAFF	TGTGCCAGCACTCCCCAACAGGGCCGCATGAACACTGAAGCTTTCTTT
TRBV19	TRBJ1-2	-	-	CASSQRGLGGYTF	TGTGCCAGTTCCCAAAGGGGCTTAGGTGGCTACACCTTC
TRBV2	TRBJ1-1	-	-	CASSESPRQNTEAFF	TGTGCCAGCAGTGAATCCCCCCGACAGAACACTGAAGCTTTCTTT
TRBV4-2	TRBJ2-2	-	TRBD1	CASSQDWTGAGTGELFF	TGTGCCAGCAGCCAAGATTGGACAGGGGCAGGCACCGGGGAGCTGTTTTTT
TRBV18	TRBJ2-5	-	TRBD1	CASSPISPRQGETQYF	TGTGCCAGCTCACCCATATCCCCCCGACAGGGGGAGACCCAGTACTTC
TRBV19	TRBJ1-2	few	-	CASSLPTGRGGYTF	TGTGCCAGTAGTCTACCGACAGGAAGGGGTGGCTACACCTTC
TRBV7-9	TRBJ1-3	-	-	CASSFTGVGNTIYF	TGTGCCAGCAGCTTTACCGGGGTTGGAAACACCATATATTTT
TRBV30	TRBJ2-2	-	-	CAWKDRNTGELFF	TGTGCCTGGAAAGACAGAAACACCGGGGAGCTGTTTTTT
TRBV2	TRBJ2-3	-	TRBD2	CASRGANGLASPRGTDTQYF	TGTGCCAGCAGAGGCGCAAACGGACTAGCGTCACCTAGGGGAACAGATACGCAGTATTTT
TRBV30	TRBJ1-2	once	-	CAWRYWASGYTF	TGTGCCTGGAGGTACTGGGCCTCCGGCTACACCTTC
TRBV30	TRBJ2-1	few	TRBD2	CAWRAGLAGSRGNEQFF	TGTGCCTGGAGGGCTGGACTAGCGGGCTCCCGGGGCAATGAGCAGTTCTTC
TRBV2	TRBJ2-5	-	TRBD2	CASSYTGTTRETQYF	TGTGCCAGCAGTTATACCGGGACTACCCGAGAGACCCAGTACTTC
TRBV5-1	TRBJ2-5	-	-	CASSYKQGRETQYF	TGCGCCAGCAGCTACAAGCAGGGGCGTGAGACCCAGTACTTC
TRBV24-1	TRBJ1-5	-	TRBD1	CATSDSSRGLGNQPQHF	TGTGCCACCAGTGATTCGAGCAGGGGGCTTGGCAATCAGCCCCAGCATTTT
TRBV5-4	TRBJ2-7	-	-	CASSGEGSGSYEQYF	TGTGCCAGCAGCGGGGAAGGGAGCGGCTCCTACGAGCAGTACTTC
TRBV29-1	TRBJ1-1	-	-	CSVEAPLSGMWQAFF	TGCAGCGTTGAAGCCCCTCTCTCGGGAATGTGGCAAGCTTTCTTT
TRBV11-2	TRBJ2-3	few	-	CASSILDTQYF	TGTGCCAGCAGCATCTTAGATACGCAGTATTTT
TRBV7-2	TRBJ2-3	-	TRBD2	CASGSSGGVTDTQYF	TGTGCCAGCGGTTCTAGCGGGGGAGTCACAGATACGCAGTATTTT
TRBV19	TRBJ2-4	-	-	CASTPGAGRFTGYKNIQYF	TGTGCCAGTACCCCCGGAGCAGGGCGATTTACAGGGTACAAAAACATTCAGTACTTC
TRBV11-3	TRBJ2-1	-	TRBD2	CASSLGSSGRREQFF	TGTGCCAGCAGCTTAGGCTCTAGCGGGAGGAGAGAGCAGTTCTTC
TRBV15	TRBJ2-5	-	TRBD1	CATSPHRGNQETQYF	TGTGCCACCAGCCCGCACAGGGGTAACCAAGAGACCCAGTACTTC
TRBV10-1	TRBJ2-1	-	TRBD2	CASSRGTSGIDEQFF	TGCGCCAGCAGTAGGGGGACTAGCGGGATCGATGAGCAGTTCTTC
TRBV3-1/TRBV3-2	TRBJ1-4	-	-	CASSQVQGSGNEKLFF	TGTGCCAGCAGCCAAGTTCAGGGATCCGGTAATGAAAAACTGTTTTTT
TRBV28	TRBJ1-3	-	-	CASSLENTIYF	TGTGCCAGCAGTTTAGAGAACACCATATATTTT
TRBV10-1	TRBJ1-3	once	-	CASSEYHRDTNTIYF	TGCGCCAGCAGTGAGTATCACAGGGATACAAACACCATATATTTT
TRBV7-9	TRBJ2-7	-	TRBD1	CASSQGQGKYEQYF	TGTGCCAGCAGCCAGGGACAGGGGAAATACGAGCAGTACTTC
TRBV16	TRBJ1-5	-	-	CASSHVTGLSNQPQHF	TGTGCCAGCAGCCACGTCACAGGGCTCAGCAATCAGCCCCAGCATTTT
TRBV27	TRBJ1-5	-	TRBD1	CASRGQPNQPQHF	TGTGCCAGCAGGGGACAGCCCAATCAGCCCCAGCATTTT